This T cell receptor beta chain derives from a study of blood T cell repertoires in COVID-19. Overall study: COVID-19 samples from acute and convalescent phases originated in the United States, Italy and Spain. Sources were T cells, B-cell-depleted T cells, or PBMCs; the material itself was cDNA or gDNA.

The germline CDR1 and CDR2 sequences are SNHLY and FYNNEI. The CDR3 is 13 residues long. V lost 4 bases and J 2 bases, leaving 8 bases between the germline ends. In the case of this clone: Additional DNA sequences in this sample encode the identical CDR3.

Per the original methods: The authors estimated nucleated cell counts from reference gene primer amplification. Assay: immunoSEQ multiplex PCR; the TCRdb copy retains only in-frame clones and omits some. V and J calls and clone size are given by that table; D and trimming were obtained from the DNA. The table has about 100,000 clones, about 90% seen once. The genes are TRBV2 and TRBJ1-1, with a possible D match to TRBD1 (5 bases). This clonotype was obtained from a man younger than 45 in a cohort sampled during active COVID-19. Sequenced sample: peripheral blood. CDR3: CASSVQGNTEAFF. Written as DNA, the CDR3 is TGTGCCAGCAGTGTGCAGGGTAACACTGAAGCTTTCTTT.